This TCR beta chain was identified in a study of T cell responses to AZD1222 COVID-19 vaccine. The method was immunoSEQ multiplex PCR; TCRdb's version includes in-frame clones alone and lacks a portion of them. The sample records 200,000 to 300,000 clones, 90% to 95% being singletons. V dropped 7 bases and J dropped 4; count of bases not matched to a gene: 9. The CDR3 consists of 15 residues. Germline CDR1 and CDR2: LNHDA and SQIVND (reference sequence). Sequences were derived from peripheral blood, sampled on day 0 of AZD1222 vaccination. The chain employs TRBV19 and TRBJ2-1; 8 nucleotides line up with TRBD2. The TCR originated in an adult in good health. Here the CDR3 DNA reads TGTGCCAGTAAGAAGACGGGGGGGTTGTACAATGAGCAGTTCTTC. Amino acid sequence: CASKKTGGLYNEQFF.